The clone carrying this T cell receptor beta chain has just one count. Its target is not known. V was pared by 2 bases and J by 9 bases, with 11 bases between. Germline-derived CDR1 and CDR2 are MGHRA and YSYEKL. The CDR3 is 13 amino acids. The sample belongs to a study of OX40 agonist ivuxolimab in advanced cancers. Turning to the study itself: An agonistic anti-OX40 (CD134) antibody, ivuxolimab, was used to treat the patients. Each patient was given ivuxolimab into a vein every 2 weeks, at 0.01 to 10 mg/kg. A history of anti-PD-1, anti-PD-L1 or anti-CTLA-4 therapy was acceptable, and approximately 39% had some.

The data were produced by immunoSEQ multiplex PCR, yet TCRdb's version contains in-frame clones alone and is incomplete. The sample holds tens of thousands of clones; approximately 80% are singletons and the top ten take around 12%. Study findings and constraints: Still undetermined is the antigen specificity of the expanded peripheral T cells.

The clonotype originates from an adult with an advanced solid tumor such as melanoma, head and neck, liver or kidney cancer. The chain carries TRBV4-1 and TRBJ2-1, with D tentatively TRBD2 (6 bases). The material sequenced was CD4+ or CD8+ T cells sorted from blood, taken in a trial of the OX40 agonist ivuxolimab. CDR3 DNA: TGCGCCAGCAGCCAACTTAGGGAGGCTGAGCAGTTCTTC. Protein: CASSQLREAEQFF.